This TCR beta chain came from a study of spatial heterogeneity in lung cancer. Study at large: Fewer alpha-chain than beta-chain sequences were consistently detected.

Time point defined: sample taken at primary tumor resection. There were around 72 donors, all of them untreated patients with early-stage non-small cell lung cancer. Sequencing covered unsorted whole RNA taken from tumor, nontumor lung or frozen PBMC. Study outcomes and limitations: Mutation tallies in tumors tracked expanded intratumoral alpha and beta TCR counts. Ubiquitous expanded TCR counts tracked ubiquitous nonsynonymous mutations; regional expanded TCR counts tracked regional nonsynonymous mutations.

The V segment lost 4 bases and the J segment 11 bases; nucleotides outside the gene matches: 10. The CDR3 contains 15 residues. In germline, CDR1 is SGHRS, CDR2 YFSETQ. TCRdb processed the 5' RACE reads anew with MiXCR; each CDR3 protein has one entry. The sample contains 20,000 to 30,000 distinct CDR3 sequences, more than 8% of which appear only once. This clonotype was picked up many times. Its antigen remains unidentified. The clonotype comes from a male donor with early-stage non-small cell lung cancer. The V gene is TRBV5-1, the J gene TRBJ2-3; TRBD2 matches 13 bases. The source was lung tumor tissue, collected at surgery. Written as DNA, the CDR3 is TGCGCCAGCAGCACCCGGACTAGCGGGAGTAATATGCAGTATTTT. Translation gives CASSTRTSGSNMQYF. Combining the CDR3 with reference TRBV5-1 and TRBJ2-3 gives the whole variable domain KAGVTQTPRYLIKTRGQQVTLSCSPISGHRSVSWYQQTPGQGLQFLFEYFSETQRNKGNFPGRFSGRQFSNSRSEMNVSTLELGDSALYLCASSTRTSGSNMQYFGPGTRLTVL.